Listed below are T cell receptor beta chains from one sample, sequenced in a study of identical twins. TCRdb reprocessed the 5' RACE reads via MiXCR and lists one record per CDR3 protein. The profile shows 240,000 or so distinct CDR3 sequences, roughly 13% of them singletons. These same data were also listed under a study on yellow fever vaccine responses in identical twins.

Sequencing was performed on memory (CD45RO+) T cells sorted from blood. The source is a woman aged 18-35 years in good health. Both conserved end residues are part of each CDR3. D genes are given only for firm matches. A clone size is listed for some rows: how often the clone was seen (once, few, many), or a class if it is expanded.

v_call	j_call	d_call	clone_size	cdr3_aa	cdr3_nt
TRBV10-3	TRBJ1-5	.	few	CAISESVVSNQPQHF	TGTGCCATCAGTGAGTCGGTGGTTAGCAATCAGCCCCAGCATTTT
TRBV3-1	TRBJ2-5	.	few	CASSLRRPGLKGGETQYF	TGTGCCAGCAGCCTCCGCCGTCCGGGTCTTAAGGGGGGAGAGACCCAGTACTTC
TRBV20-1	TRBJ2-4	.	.	CSAQFQYF	TGCAGTGCACAATTTCAGTACTTC
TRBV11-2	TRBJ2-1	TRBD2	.	CASSPIGGANEQFF	TGTGCCAGCAGCCCCATCGGGGGGGCCAATGAGCAGTTCTTC
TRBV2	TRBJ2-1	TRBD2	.	CASSDWGGRAYNEQFF	TGTGCCAGCAGTGACTGGGGCGGGAGGGCCTACAATGAGCAGTTCTTC
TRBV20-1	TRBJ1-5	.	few	CSARVSGNQPQHF	TGCAGTGCAAGGGTCTCCGGCAATCAGCCCCAGCATTTT
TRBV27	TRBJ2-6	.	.	CASSGDMGYPGANVLTF	TGTGCCAGCAGTGGGGACATGGGATACCCTGGGGCCAACGTCCTGACTTTC
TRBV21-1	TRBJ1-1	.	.	CASSKGGMSEAFF	TGTGCCAGCAGCAAGGGCGGGATGAGTGAAGCTTTCTTT
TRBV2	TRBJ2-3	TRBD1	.	CASSAFGQGSGLADTQYF	TGTGCCAGCAGTGCGTTCGGACAGGGGAGTGGGCTCGCAGATACGCAGTATTTT
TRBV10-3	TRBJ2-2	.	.	CAIGTPYGELFF	TGTGCCATCGGGACCCCCTACGGGGAGCTGTTTTTT
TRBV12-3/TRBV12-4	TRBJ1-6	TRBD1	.	CASSSGTGYNSPLHF	TGTGCCAGCAGTTCAGGGACAGGGTATAATTCACCCCTCCACTTT
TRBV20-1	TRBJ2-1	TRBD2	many	CSAGLAGNEQFF	TGCAGCGCGGGACTAGCCGGCAATGAGCAGTTCTTC
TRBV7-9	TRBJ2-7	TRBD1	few	CASSRVTGTGRSYEQYF	TGTGCCAGCAGCAGAGTTACCGGGACAGGGAGGTCCTACGAGCAGTACTTC
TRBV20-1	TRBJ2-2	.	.	CSARDQELGDTGELFF	TGCAGTGCTAGAGATCAAGAATTAGGGGACACCGGGGAGCTGTTTTTT
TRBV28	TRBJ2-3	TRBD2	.	CASPPWTGLAGESTDTQYF	TGTGCCAGTCCCCCCTGGACCGGGTTAGCGGGGGAAAGCACAGATACGCAGTATTTT
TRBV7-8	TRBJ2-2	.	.	CASSLVAGSAGELFF	TGTGCCAGCAGCTTAGTGGCAGGGTCGGCCGGGGAGCTGTTTTTT